This T cell receptor (beta chain) was found in a study of shared clonotypes between healthy human individuals. Germline trimming cut 4 bases from V and 0 bases from J; bases unmatched to any gene: 5. Germline CDR1 SGHTA, CDR2 FQGNSA. The CDR3 loop spans 17 amino acids. Deep was the level used in running the assay. With ten immunoSEQ deep assay plates, unsorted PBMC DNA underwent sequencing. TCRdb keeps only in-frame clones here, not all; method: immunoSEQ multiplex PCR. The sample consists of 550,000 to 600,000 clones, around 78% of them appearing once. This clonotype originated in a woman aged 40 to 55 in good health. Some clones in this sample may be carry-over from other donors' samples. This chain joins TRBV7-2 and TRBJ2-2, with 10 bases that match TRBD2. Material for sequencing was PBMCs. The CDR3 loop is CASSSTAGGSNTGELFF. CDR3 DNA sequence: TGTGCCAGCAGCTCAACAGCGGGAGGGTCGAACACCGGGGAGCTGTTTTTT.